These T cell receptor beta chains were read from a single sample in a study of CD8+ T cells in alopecia areata. Produced via immunoSEQ multiplex PCR; TCRdb's table is partial and in-frame only. Here the sample spans around 160,000 clones, around 50% being singletons. Sequenced sample: CD4+ T cells sorted from blood. The receptors derive from a human donor with alopecia areata. Both conserved end residues are part of each CDR3. Fields, in order: clone size, D gene, J gene, V gene, CDR3 DNA, CDR3 protein. The D gene is left open where the match is weak. Clone sizes are given selectively: once, few, many, or a class where the clone is expanded.

>NA|NA|TRBJ1-2|TRBV29-1
TGCAGCGTCCGAGGGGACTATGGCTACACCTTC
CSVRGDYGYTF
>NA|NA|TRBJ1-4|TRBV7-3
TGTGCCAGCAGCCCCGGAACCGCAACTAATGAAAAACTGTTTTTT
CASSPGTATNEKLFF
>few|NA|TRBJ2-7|TRBV28
TGTGCCAGTCTATCGCTGGGGTCCGGGTCCTACGAGCAGTACTTC
CASLSLGSGSYEQYF
>NA|TRBD2|TRBJ2-5|TRBV27
TGTGCCAGCAGTAGACAAGCGGGACTAGCGGAGACCCAGTACTTC
CASSRQAGLAETQYF
>NA|NA|TRBJ2-7|TRBV5-6
TGTGCCAGCAGCACCCGGGACGAGCAGTACTTC
CASSTRDEQYF
>NA|NA|TRBJ2-7|TRBV27
TGTGCCAGCAGCAAGACAGTAAGGGCCTACGAGCAGTACTTC
CASSKTVRAYEQYF
>once|NA|TRBJ1-1|TRBV29-1
TGCAGCGTTGAATCGGGGCAGGGCACTGAAGCTTTCTTT
CSVESGQGTEAFF
>NA|TRBD2|TRBJ2-3|TRBV5-1
TGCGCCAGCAGCCAAGGACTAGCGGGAGCAGATACGCAGTATTTT
CASSQGLAGADTQYF
>NA|NA|TRBJ2-7|TRBV5-1
TGCGCCAGCAGCTTTTGGGGGGCTACTTCCTACGAGCAGTACTTC
CASSFWGATSYEQYF
>once|NA|TRBJ2-7|TRBV25-1
TGTGCCAGCATGGGCTCCTCCTACGAGCAGTACTTC
CASMGSSYEQYF
>NA|TRBD2|TRBJ2-1|TRBV6-1
TGTGCCAGCAGTGAACCCGCCGGGGGACTAGCGGTTTACAATGAGCAGTTCTTC
CASSEPAGGLAVYNEQFF
>NA|TRBD2|TRBJ2-7|TRBV4-2
TGTGCCAGGATGACTAGCCGGACCGGCTACGAGCAGTACTTC
CARMTSRTGYEQYF
>few|NA|TRBJ2-7|TRBV19
TGTGCCAGCAGCCAGGGGCCCTACGAGCAGTACTTC
CASSQGPYEQYF
>NA|NA|TRBJ1-2|TRBV5-6
TGTGCCAGCAGCCCGCTGGCCGACCGAACTAACTATGGCTACACCTTC
CASSPLADRTNYGYTF
>once|NA|TRBJ1-1|TRBV29-1
TGCAGCGTTACAGATACAGGGCGGGCTTTCTTT
CSVTDTGRAFF
>few|NA|TRBJ1-5|TRBV28
TGTGCCAGCAGAGACAGATCCCATCAGCCCCAGCATTTT
CASRDRSHQPQHF
>NA|TRBD1|TRBJ2-1|TRBV30
TGTGCCTGGAGTGTCCCGGACAGGGCCTACAATGAGCAGTTCTTC
CAWSVPDRAYNEQFF
>NA|NA|TRBJ1-2|TRBV27
TGTGCCAGCAGTTTTGGGCCGGGTATTTCGGGGTCTTGGGGCTACACCTTC
CASSFGPGISGSWGYTF
>NA|TRBD2|TRBJ2-1|TRBV5-6
TGTGCCAGCAGCTTACCTAGCGGGAGTAATGAGCAGTTCTTC
CASSLPSGSNEQFF
>NA|NA|TRBJ1-5|TRBV6-6
TGTGCCAGCAGTTACTTGGGGGCACAGCCCCAGCATTTT
CASSYLGAQPQHF
>few|NA|TRBJ2-7|TRBV29-1
TGCAGCGCGGGTCGGGGACCCTACGAGCAGTACTTC
CSAGRGPYEQYF
>NA|TRBD1|TRBJ1-5|TRBV4-1
TGCGCCAGCAGCCAAGAAGGACAGGGGATGAGGCAGCCCCAGCATTTT
CASSQEGQGMRQPQHF
>NA|NA|TRBJ2-7|TRBV13
TGTGCCAGCAGCTTGGCAGGGAACTACGAGCAGTACTTC
CASSLAGNYEQYF
>NA|NA|TRBJ2-5|TRBV5-1
TGCGCCACCACAAACAACGGACAGAACCAAGAGACCCAGTACTTC
CATTNNGQNQETQYF
>NA|NA|TRBJ2-1|TRBV5-1
TGCGCCAGCAGCTTGGGGACTACTCGGAATGAGCAGTTCTTC
CASSLGTTRNEQFF
>many|NA|TRBJ2-3|TRBV6-6
TGTGCCAGCAGTCTGGGAGGCGCGGGAGATACGCAGTATTTT
CASSLGGAGDTQYF
>NA|NA|TRBJ2-3|TRBV5-1
TGCGCCAGCAGCAAGGAAGATACGCAGTATTTT
CASSKEDTQYF
>few|NA|TRBJ1-2|TRBV2
TGTGCCAGCAGTCAGTACTCCGGGGACCGCGCGCATGGCTACACCTTC
CASSQYSGDRAHGYTF
>NA|NA|TRBJ2-1|TRBV20-1
TGCAGTGCTAGTGTCAATGAGCAGTTCTTC
CSASVNEQFF
>NA|NA|TRBJ2-7|TRBV28
TGTGCCAGCAGTTTATTCTCCTACGAGCAGTACTTC
CASSLFSYEQYF
>NA|TRBD2|TRBJ2-1|TRBV28
TGTGCCAGCAGTCTGGGGACTAGACTCTACAATGAGCAGTTCTTC
CASSLGTRLYNEQFF
>NA|NA|TRBJ2-3|TRBV5-1
TGCGCCAGCAGCCTCGGACTCGGCACAGATACGCAGTATTTT
CASSLGLGTDTQYF
>few|NA|TRBJ1-2|TRBV6-6
TGTGCCAGCGGTGACTATGGCTACACCTTC
CASGDYGYTF
>NA|NA|TRBJ1-2|TRBV20-1
TGCAGTGCTAGCGGAATCCGGGAGTGCACCTTC
CSASGIRECTF
>NA|NA|TRBJ2-1|TRBV7-8
TGTGCCAGCAGCTTACCCTCCGGGACGAACAATGAGCAGTTCTTC
CASSLPSGTNNEQFF
>NA|NA|TRBJ2-7|TRBV21-1
TGTGCCAGCAGCAGTCCCTACGAGCGGTACTTC
CASSSPYERYF
>few|TRBD2|TRBJ2-7|TRBV6-5
TGTGCCAGCAGTTACTCGACTAGCGGGGCTGCCTACGAGCAGTACTTC
CASSYSTSGAAYEQYF
>NA|NA|TRBJ1-1|TRBV29-1
TGCAGCGCCAGGGGTCACGCCACTGAAGCTTTCTTT
CSARGHATEAFF
>NA|TRBD2|TRBJ2-4|TRBV6-1
TGTGCCAGCAGTGAGCGGGAGGGCCTCTGTTTGGACTTC
CASSEREGLCLDF
>once|TRBD1|TRBJ2-7|TRBV18
TGTGCCAGCTCACCATGGGACAGCGTCATGGGGCAGTACTTC
CASSPWDSVMGQYF
>NA|NA|TRBJ2-4|TRBV9
TGTGCCAGCAGCGCCGAACGAGGGGCCCGGGGCATTCAGTACTTC
CASSAERGARGIQYF
>few|TRBD1|TRBJ2-7|TRBV14
TGTGCCAGCAGCCGACAGGGGTTGGACTACGAGCAGTACTTC
CASSRQGLDYEQYF
>few|NA|TRBJ1-1|TRBV29-1
TGCAGCGTTAACTTCCAGAACACTGAAGCTTTCTTT
CSVNFQNTEAFF
>NA|NA|TRBJ1-1|TRBV29-1
TGCAGCGGCGCAGGGGACACTGAAGCTTTCTTT
CSGAGDTEAFF
>NA|NA|TRBJ2-6|TRBV5-4
TGTGCCAGCAGCTTGGTCCCAGGGTCAGGGGCCAACGTCCTGACTTTC
CASSLVPGSGANVLTF
>NA|TRBD2|TRBJ2-1|TRBV29-1
TGCAGCGTGTCGGGAGGATACAATGAGCAGTTCTTC
CSVSGGYNEQFF
>NA|TRBD2|TRBJ2-5|TRBV5-1
TGCGCCAGCAGCTTAAGCGCGGGAGCGGTTGAGACCCAGTACTTC
CASSLSAGAVETQYF
>NA|NA|TRBJ2-3|TRBV29-1
TGCAGCGTTGGGAGGTCAGCTAGCACAGATACGCAGTATTTT
CSVGRSASTDTQYF
>NA|TRBD2|TRBJ2-7|TRBV6-5
TGTGCCAGCAGTGCCCAGCCGGGACTAGGCGAGCAGTACTTC
CASSAQPGLGEQYF
>few|NA|TRBJ2-1|TRBV29-1
TGCAGCGTTGAGCAAGGGGCCTATGAGCAGTTCTTC
CSVEQGAYEQFF
>few|NA|TRBJ2-2|TRBV7-9
TGTGCCAGCAGCTTAGATAAAGGGGATCGACTGGGAAAGCTGTTTTTT
CASSLDKGDRLGKLFF
>few|TRBD2|TRBJ2-1|TRBV7-9
TGTGCCAGCAGCCGAAGTAGCGGGAACGGTGGGAATGAGCAGTTCTTC
CASSRSSGNGGNEQFF
>few|NA|TRBJ1-3|TRBV5-1
TGCGCCAGCAGCTCGGGAGCGGTTGCTGGAAACACCATATATTTT
CASSSGAVAGNTIYF
>NA|TRBD2|TRBJ2-1|TRBV16
TGTGCCAGCAGCCGTGGACTAGCCGTCCGCGGGGAGTTCTTC
CASSRGLAVRGEFF